Listed below are T cell receptor beta chains from one sample, sequenced in a study of blood T cell repertoires in COVID-19. Here immunoSEQ multiplex PCR was the method, and the copy in TCRdb shows in-frame clones only, minus some. The table lists some 190,000 clones, about four fifths of them singletons, with 9.5% to 12% in the top ten. Sequencing was performed on peripheral blood. These receptors all stem from a woman aged 40 to 50 with COVID-19, enrolled during active disease. CDR3s include the opening cysteine and the closing phenylalanine or tryptophan. The D gene is left open where the match is weak. Not all rows give a size; the values are once, few, many and, for expanded clones, a class.

j_call v_call d_call clone_size cdr3_aa cdr3_nt
TRBJ1-1 TRBV5-6 NA NA CASSFRAEAFF TGTGCCAGCAGCTTCAGGGCTGAAGCTTTCTTT
TRBJ1-2 TRBV14 NA NA CASSQANYGYTF TGTGCCAGCAGCCAGGCAAACTATGGCTACACCTTC
TRBJ2-1 TRBV10-1 NA NA CASSPGYNEQFF TGCGCCAGCAGCCCAGGATACAATGAGCAGTTCTTC
TRBJ1-5 TRBV13 NA NA CASSLSLGGGRDQPQHF TGTGCCAGCAGCTTATCCCTCGGGGGGGGGCGCGATCAGCCCCAGCATTTT
TRBJ2-1 TRBV5-4 NA NA CASSQGTSSYNEQFF TGTGCCAGCAGCCAGGGGACGAGCTCCTACAATGAGCAGTTCTTC
TRBJ2-6 TRBV7-9 TRBD2 NA CASSFRGGHSGANVLTF TGTGCCAGCAGCTTCCGGGGAGGGCACTCTGGGGCCAACGTCCTGACTTTC
TRBJ2-1 TRBV19 TRBD2 NA CASSSGLADEQFF TGTGCCAGTAGTTCGGGACTAGCCGATGAGCAGTTCTTC
TRBJ2-3 TRBV5-6 NA NA CASSLTGGDTQYF TGTGCCAGCAGCTTGACTGGCGGAGATACGCAGTATTTT
TRBJ2-1 TRBV27 TRBD2 NA CASDYSGSFYNEQFF TGTGCCAGCGACTATAGCGGGAGCTTCTACAATGAGCAGTTCTTC
TRBJ2-5 TRBV7-6 NA NA CASSLDGVKRETQYF TGTGCCAGCAGCTTAGATGGCGTCAAGCGGGAGACCCAGTACTTC
TRBJ1-1 TRBV7-2 NA once CASSMDSRNTEAFF TGTGCCAGCAGCATGGACAGCCGGAACACTGAAGCTTTCTTT
TRBJ2-7 TRBV5-1 TRBD2 NA CASSVGLAGASEQYF TGCGCCAGCAGCGTGGGACTAGCGGGAGCCAGCGAGCAGTACTTC
TRBJ2-1 TRBV29-1 TRBD2 NA CSVEGGRESYNEQFF TGCAGCGTTGAAGGAGGGCGGGAGTCCTACAATGAGCAGTTCTTC
TRBJ1-3 TRBV2 TRBD1 NA CASSVEGAHGNTIYF TGTGCCAGCAGTGTGGAGGGGGCGCATGGAAACACCATATATTTT
TRBJ2-3 TRBV3-1/TRBV3-2 NA NA CASSLQLAQDTQYF TGTGCCAGCAGCCTCCAACTAGCTCAAGATACGCAGTATTTT
TRBJ1-3 TRBV19 NA NA CASSMALLARSSGNTIYF TGTGCCAGTAGTATGGCCCTTCTAGCCAGATCGTCTGGAAACACCATATATTTT
TRBJ1-3 TRBV7-8 NA NA CASTPGRGSGNTIYF TGTGCCAGCACCCCCGGGAGGGGATCTGGAAACACCATATATTTT
TRBJ2-2 TRBV11-1 NA once CASSKDSGELFF TGTGCCAGCAGCAAAGACAGCGGGGAGCTGTTTTTT
TRBJ1-6 TRBV30 NA NA CAWSVGRAEDSPLHF TGTGCCTGGAGTGTGGGCAGGGCTGAGGATTCACCCCTCCACTTT
TRBJ2-1 TRBV24-1 NA NA CATSNRGYNEQFF TGTGCCACCAGCAACCGGGGCTACAATGAGCAGTTCTTC
TRBJ2-1 TRBV3-1/TRBV3-2 TRBD2 NA CASSQDKGGASGRRGRFF TGTGCCAGCAGCCAAGATAAGGGGGGGGCTAGCGGGAGGAGAGGTCGTTTCTTC
TRBJ1-1 TRBV7-2 TRBD1 NA CASSPTGPIMNTEAFF TGTGCCAGCAGCCCGACAGGGCCAATCATGAACACTGAAGCTTTCTTT
TRBJ2-1 TRBV6-2/TRBV6-3 TRBD2 NA CASSPSAAGANEQFF TGTGCCAGCAGCCCATCAGCAGCGGGAGCAAATGAGCAGTTCTTC
TRBJ1-5 TRBV28 NA NA CASVPRMGGYQPQHF TGTGCCAGCGTTCCCCGAATGGGGGGGTATCAGCCCCAGCATTTT
TRBJ1-1 TRBV7-2 NA NA CASSLAGQLNTEAFF TGTGCCAGCAGCTTAGCGGGGCAGCTGAACACTGAAGCTTTCTTT
TRBJ2-7 TRBV7-2 TRBD1 NA CASSLAGGQGSYEQYF TGTGCCAGCAGCTTAGCGGGAGGACAGGGCTCCTACGAGCAGTACTTC
TRBJ2-7 TRBV3-1/TRBV3-2 TRBD2 NA CASSQARRTSGYEQYF TGTGCCAGCAGCCAGGCGAGAAGGACTAGCGGCTACGAGCAGTACTTC
TRBJ1-1 TRBV28 NA NA CASSLRLTEAFF TGTGCCAGCAGTTTACGCCTAACTGAAGCTTTCTTT
TRBJ1-2 TRBV2 TRBD1 NA CASSRDRGKGYTF TGTGCCAGCAGTCGGGACAGGGGGAAAGGCTACACCTTC
TRBJ1-2 TRBV9 NA NA CASSPTTGLYGYTF TGTGCCAGCAGCCCCACGACAGGCCTGTATGGCTACACCTTC
TRBJ2-7 TRBV27 NA NA CASSLQLGRGEQYF TGTGCCAGCAGTTTACAGCTAGGTCGAGGGGAGCAGTACTTC
TRBJ1-2 TRBV2 NA NA CASRLGREAYGYTF TGTGCCAGCAGGCTAGGACGGGAGGCCTATGGCTACACCTTC
TRBJ1-6 TRBV7-8 NA NA CASSFMETVGDSPLHF TGTGCCAGCAGCTTTATGGAAACAGTAGGGGATTCACCCCTCCACTTT
TRBJ1-1 TRBV5-1 NA few CASSLVAGNTEAFF TGCGCCAGCAGCTTGGTTGCAGGCAACACTGAAGCTTTCTTT
TRBJ2-1 TRBV18 TRBD1 few CASSGEDRVFGEQFF TGTGCCAGCTCTGGTGAGGACAGGGTGTTTGGGGAGCAGTTCTTC
TRBJ2-1 TRBV3-1/TRBV3-2 TRBD2 NA CASSQEVGLAGIDEQFF TGTGCCAGCAGCCAAGAAGTGGGACTAGCGGGGATCGATGAGCAGTTCTTC
TRBJ2-5 TRBV6-5 TRBD1 NA CASSYRDRGQETQYF TGTGCCAGCAGTTACAGGGACAGGGGACAAGAGACCCAGTACTTC
TRBJ1-2 TRBV7-9 NA once CASSPGAILGYTF TGTGCCAGCAGCCCAGGGGCTATTCTGGGCTACACCTTC
TRBJ2-5 TRBV10-1 TRBD2 NA CASSEEQAGAIETQYF TGCGCCAGCAGTGAGGAGCAAGCGGGGGCAATCGAGACCCAGTACTTC
TRBJ1-5 TRBV5-6 NA NA CASSHQGNQPQHF TGTGCCAGCAGTCATCAGGGTAATCAGCCCCAGCATTTT
TRBJ1-3 TRBV30 NA NA CAWSVGMSFSGNTIYF TGTGCCTGGAGTGTCGGGATGTCCTTCTCTGGAAACACCATATATTTT
TRBJ1-2 TRBV19 TRBD1 NA CASSIFRDRGGYTF TGTGCCAGTAGTATCTTCCGGGACAGGGGTGGCTACACCTTC
TRBJ2-5 TRBV5-8 TRBD1 few CASSIQGSQETQYF TGTGCCAGCAGCATACAGGGGTCCCAAGAGACCCAGTACTTC
TRBJ1-6 TRBV3-1/TRBV3-2 NA NA CASSQDPGSGSPLHF TGTGCCAGCAGCCAAGATCCGGGGAGCGGCTCACCCCTCCACTTT
TRBJ2-7 TRBV4-1 TRBD1 NA CASSKGQGASSIYEQYF TGCGCCAGCAGCAAAGGACAGGGGGCATCTTCCATCTACGAGCAGTACTTC
TRBJ2-5 TRBV7-9 TRBD1 NA CASSLMGQQSQETQYF TGTGCCAGCAGCCTGATGGGACAGCAAAGTCAAGAGACCCAGTACTTC
TRBJ2-1 TRBV29-1 TRBD2 NA CSVEALQGGEQFF TGCAGCGTTGAAGCTCTCCAGGGAGGGGAGCAGTTCTTC
TRBJ2-2 TRBV7-9 TRBD1 NA CASSLSAGGITGELFF TGTGCCAGCAGCTTATCGGCAGGGGGCATAACCGGGGAGCTGTTTTTT
TRBJ2-1 TRBV4-1 NA NA CASSRGRDGGYNEQFF TGCGCCAGCAGCCGCGGACGGGACGGGGGATACAATGAGCAGTTCTTC
TRBJ1-2 TRBV6-1 NA NA CASSEESGQGYYGYTF TGTGCCAGCAGTGAAGAAAGCGGGCAGGGATACTATGGCTACACCTTC
TRBJ1-1 TRBV2 NA NA CASSEFNQAGVNTEAFF TGTGCCAGCAGTGAATTTAATCAGGCAGGGGTGAACACTGAAGCTTTCTTT
TRBJ2-7 TRBV19 TRBD1 once CASSSGQGAYEQYF TGTGCCAGTAGTTCAGGACAGGGCGCCTACGAGCAGTACTTC
TRBJ1-5 TRBV7-3 NA NA CASSFPASEQGWRNQPQHF TGTGCCAGCAGCTTCCCAGCTAGTGAACAGGGCTGGAGAAATCAGCCCCAGCATTTT
TRBJ2-3 TRBV10-3 TRBD2 few CAIGASGASTDTQYF TGTGCCATCGGAGCTAGCGGGGCGAGCACAGATACGCAGTATTTT
TRBJ2-7 TRBV7-9 TRBD2 many CATRPSGSSYEQYF TGTGCCACCAGACCTAGCGGGAGCTCCTACGAGCAGTACTTC
TRBJ2-1 TRBV9 TRBD1 NA CASSWDSYNEQFF TGTGCCAGCAGCTGGGACAGTTACAATGAGCAGTTCTTC